This record concerns one TCR beta chain sequence. The target antigen is unknown. This entry is derived from a study of shared clonotypes between healthy human individuals. Study-wide points: The four-donor shared clonotypes exceeded non-shared clonotypes in generation probability, with non-shared ones scoring lower.

Assay: immunoSEQ multiplex PCR; the TCRdb copy retains only in-frame clones and omits some. The sample lists roughly 2 million clones, roughly 95% occurring once. Naive CD8 isolation took CD45RO-negative cells positively selected for CCR7 and excluded terminally differentiated effector memory CD45RA+ cells. The CDR3 sequence is 16 residues long. V dropped 0 bases and J dropped 4; count of bases not matched to a gene: 8. Germline V gene lookup returns CDR1 MNHEY and CDR2 SMNVEV (reference sequence). The chain joins TRBV27 to TRBJ2-7, with TRBD2 identical over 8 bases. What was sequenced was naive CD8+ T cells sorted from blood. This receptor was identified in a young man in good health. The CDR3 is CASSLSWTGGKYEQYF. The CDR3 coding sequence is TGTGCCAGCAGTTTATCGTGGACGGGAGGGAAGTACGAGCAGTACTTC.